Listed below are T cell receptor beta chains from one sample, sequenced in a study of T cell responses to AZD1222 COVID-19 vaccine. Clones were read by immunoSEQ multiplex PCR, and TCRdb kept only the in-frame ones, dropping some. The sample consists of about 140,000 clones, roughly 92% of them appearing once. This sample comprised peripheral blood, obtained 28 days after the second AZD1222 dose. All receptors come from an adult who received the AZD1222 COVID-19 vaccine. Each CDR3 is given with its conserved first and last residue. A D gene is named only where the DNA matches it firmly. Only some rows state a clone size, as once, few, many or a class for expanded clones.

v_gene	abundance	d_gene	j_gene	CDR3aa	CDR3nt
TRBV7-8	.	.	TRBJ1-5	CASSTLPGLSNQPQHF	TGTGCCAGCAGCACACTGCCAGGACTTAGCAATCAGCCCCAGCATTTT
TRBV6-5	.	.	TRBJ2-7	CASSYSGNYEQYF	TGTGCCAGCAGTTACTCTGGGAACTACGAGCAGTACTTC
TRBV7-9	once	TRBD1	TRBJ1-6	CASFRGDRPIFRFNSPLHF	TGTGCCAGCTTCAGGGGGGACAGACCAATCTTTAGATTTAATTCACCCCTCCACTTT
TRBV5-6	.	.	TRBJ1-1	CASSSTENTEAFF	TGTGCCAGCAGCAGTACAGAGAACACTGAAGCTTTCTTT
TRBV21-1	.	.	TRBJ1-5	CASGTAEQPQHF	TGTGCCAGTGGGACAGCGGAACAGCCCCAGCATTTT
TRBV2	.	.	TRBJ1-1	CARGPTGGVNTEAFF	TGTGCCAGGGGGCCCACCGGAGGGGTGAACACTGAAGCTTTCTTT
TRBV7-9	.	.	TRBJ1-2	CASSPLKDRAYGYTF	TGTGCCAGCAGCCCTCTAAAAGACAGAGCCTATGGCTACACCTTC
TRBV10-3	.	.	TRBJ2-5	CASQETGGPETQYF	TGTGCCAGCCAAGAGACCGGAGGCCCAGAGACCCAGTACTTC
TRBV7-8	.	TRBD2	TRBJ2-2	CASSLIAGVLGELFF	TGTGCCAGCAGCTTAATTGCGGGAGTTCTCGGGGAGCTGTTTTTT
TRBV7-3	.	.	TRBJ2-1	CASSLSISSSYNEQFF	TGTGCCAGCAGCTTATCGATATCCAGCTCCTACAATGAGCAGTTCTTC
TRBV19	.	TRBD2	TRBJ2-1	CASSIFGTSGRGNNEQFF	TGTGCCAGTAGTATTTTTGGGACTAGCGGGAGGGGGAACAATGAGCAGTTCTTC
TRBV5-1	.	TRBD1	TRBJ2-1	CASSSQDRANEQFF	TGCGCCAGCAGCTCCCAGGACAGGGCCAATGAGCAGTTCTTC
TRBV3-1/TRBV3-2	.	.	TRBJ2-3	CASSLENTDTQYF	TGTGCCAGCAGCCTGGAAAACACAGATACGCAGTATTTT
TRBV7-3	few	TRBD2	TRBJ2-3	CASSPAGGPDTQYF	TGTGCCAGCAGCCCAGCGGGGGGCCCAGATACGCAGTATTTT
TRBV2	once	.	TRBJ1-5	CASRLDSNQPQHF	TGTGCCAGCAGACTCGATAGCAATCAGCCCCAGCATTTT
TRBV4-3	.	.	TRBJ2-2	CASSQEAAGTLFTGELFF	TGCGCCAGCAGCCAAGAAGCCGCCGGGACACTCTTCACCGGGGAGCTGTTTTTT
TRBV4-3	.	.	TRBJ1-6	CASSQAGGYSPLHF	TGCGCCAGCAGCCAAGCTGGAGGGTATTCACCCCTCCACTTT
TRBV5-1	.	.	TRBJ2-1	CASRVGTPNNEQFF	TGCGCCAGCAGGGTAGGGACGCCAAACAATGAGCAGTTCTTC
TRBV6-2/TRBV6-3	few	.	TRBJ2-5	CASSKREQETQYF	TGTGCCAGCAGTAAGCGCGAGCAAGAGACCCAGTACTTC
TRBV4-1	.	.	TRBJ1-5	CASSQGRGGNQPQHF	TGCGCCAGCAGCCAAGGCCGGGGGGGCAATCAGCCCCAGCATTTT
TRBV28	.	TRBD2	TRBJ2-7	CASSTPGLADYEQYF	TGTGCCAGCAGCACCCCGGGACTAGCGGACTACGAGCAGTACTTC
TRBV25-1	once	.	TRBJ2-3	CASSPVDPSTDTQYF	TGTGCCAGCAGTCCGGTGGACCCGTCCACAGATACGCAGTATTTT
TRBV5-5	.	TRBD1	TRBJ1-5	CASSPEGDRGPQSNQPQHF	TGTGCCAGCAGCCCCGAAGGTGACAGGGGCCCCCAGAGCAATCAGCCCCAGCATTTT